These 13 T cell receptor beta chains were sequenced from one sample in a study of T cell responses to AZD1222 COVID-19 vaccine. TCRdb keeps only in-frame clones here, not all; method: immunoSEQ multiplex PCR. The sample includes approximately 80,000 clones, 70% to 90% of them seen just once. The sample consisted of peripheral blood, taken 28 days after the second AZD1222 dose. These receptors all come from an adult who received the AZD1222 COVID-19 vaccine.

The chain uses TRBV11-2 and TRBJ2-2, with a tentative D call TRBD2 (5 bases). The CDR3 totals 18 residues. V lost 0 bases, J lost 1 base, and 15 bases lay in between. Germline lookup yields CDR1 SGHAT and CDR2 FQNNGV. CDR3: CASSLDPSPGLNTGELFF. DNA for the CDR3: TGTGCCAGCAGCTTAGATCCCAGCCCCGGACTGAACACCGGGGAGCTGTTTTTT.

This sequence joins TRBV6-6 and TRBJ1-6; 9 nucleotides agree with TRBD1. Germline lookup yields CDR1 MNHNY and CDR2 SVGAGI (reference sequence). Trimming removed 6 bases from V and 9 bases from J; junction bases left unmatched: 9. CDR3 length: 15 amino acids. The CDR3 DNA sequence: TGTGCCAGCAGACCTCTGGACAGGGGAGGTTCACCCCTCCACTTT. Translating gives CASRPLDRGGSPLHF.

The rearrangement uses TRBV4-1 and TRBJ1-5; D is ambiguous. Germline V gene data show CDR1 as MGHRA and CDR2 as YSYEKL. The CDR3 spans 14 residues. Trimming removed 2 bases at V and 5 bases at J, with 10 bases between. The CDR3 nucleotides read TGCGCCAGCAGCCAAATCATGAACGATCAGCCCCAGCATTTT. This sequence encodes CASSQIMNDQPQHF.

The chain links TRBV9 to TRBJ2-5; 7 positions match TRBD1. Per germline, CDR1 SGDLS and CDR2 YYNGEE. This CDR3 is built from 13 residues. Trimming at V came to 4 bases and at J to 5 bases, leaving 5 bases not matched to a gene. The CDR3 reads CASSRQGAETQYF. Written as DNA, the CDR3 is TGTGCCAGCAGCCGACAGGGTGCTGAGACCCAGTACTTC.

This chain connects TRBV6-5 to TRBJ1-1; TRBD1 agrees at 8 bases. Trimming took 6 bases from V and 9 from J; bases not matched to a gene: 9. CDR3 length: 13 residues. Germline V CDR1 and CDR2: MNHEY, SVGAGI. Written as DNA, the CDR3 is TGTGCCAGCAGGGCTGACAGGGGACTTCAAGCTTTCTTT. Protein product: CASRADRGLQAFF.

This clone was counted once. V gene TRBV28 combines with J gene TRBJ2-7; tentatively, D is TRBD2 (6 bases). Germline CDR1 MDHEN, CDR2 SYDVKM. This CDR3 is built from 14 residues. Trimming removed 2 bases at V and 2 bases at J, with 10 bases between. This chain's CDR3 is CASSLVGLTYEQYF. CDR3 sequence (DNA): TGTGCCAGCAGTTTAGTGGGACTTACCTACGAGCAGTACTTC.

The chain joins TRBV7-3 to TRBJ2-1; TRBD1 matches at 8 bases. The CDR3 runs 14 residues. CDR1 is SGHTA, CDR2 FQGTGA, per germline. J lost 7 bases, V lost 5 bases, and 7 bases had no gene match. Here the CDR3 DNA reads TGTGCCAGCAGCCCTGGGGACAGGCAAAATGAGCAGTTCTTC. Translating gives CASSPGDRQNEQFF.

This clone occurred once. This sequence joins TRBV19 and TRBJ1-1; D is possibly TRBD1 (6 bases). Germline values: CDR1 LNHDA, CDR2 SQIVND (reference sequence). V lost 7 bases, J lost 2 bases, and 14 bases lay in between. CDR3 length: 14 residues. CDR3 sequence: CASTDDRTNTEAFF. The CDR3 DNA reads TGTGCCAGTACCGACGACAGGACCAACACTGAAGCTTTCTTT.

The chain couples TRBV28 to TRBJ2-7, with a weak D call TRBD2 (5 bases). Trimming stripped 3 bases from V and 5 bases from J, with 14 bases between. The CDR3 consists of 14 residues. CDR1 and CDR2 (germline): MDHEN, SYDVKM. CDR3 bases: TGTGCCAGCAGTTTTCCGGGGAAAGGACACGAGCAGTACTTC. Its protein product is CASSFPGKGHEQYF.

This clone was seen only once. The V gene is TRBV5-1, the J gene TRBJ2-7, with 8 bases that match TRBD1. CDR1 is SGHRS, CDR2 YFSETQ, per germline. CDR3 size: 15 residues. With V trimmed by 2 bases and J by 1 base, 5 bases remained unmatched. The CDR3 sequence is CASSFMRQGSYEQYF. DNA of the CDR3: TGCGCCAGCAGCTTTATGAGACAGGGGTCCTACGAGCAGTACTTC.

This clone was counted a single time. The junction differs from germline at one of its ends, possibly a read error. The CDR3 reads CASGEAGGLTDTQYF. CDR3 DNA: TGTGCCAGCGGTGAGGCGGGGGGCCTCACAGATACGCAGTATTTT. V usage is TRBV6-1 and J usage is TRBJ2-3; 8 bases are a match to TRBD2. The CDR3 length is 15 residues. Germline CDR1 reads MNHNS; CDR2 reads SASEGT.

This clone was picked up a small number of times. CDR3 amino acids: CASSQDRGGAGELFF. In DNA, the CDR3 is TGCGCCAGCAGCCAAGATCGCGGGGGGGCCGGGGAGCTGTTTTTT. J is TRBJ2-2 and V is TRBV4-1; TRBD2 agrees at 9 bases. This CDR3 spans 15 amino acids. In germline, CDR1 is MGHRA, CDR2 YSYEKL. Trimming removed 0 bases from V and 6 bases from J; junction bases left unmatched: 2.

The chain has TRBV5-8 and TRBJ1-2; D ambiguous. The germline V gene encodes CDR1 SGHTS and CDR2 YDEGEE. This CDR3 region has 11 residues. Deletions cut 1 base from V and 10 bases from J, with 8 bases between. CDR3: CASSLRVDYTF. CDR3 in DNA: TGTGCCAGCAGCTTGAGAGTAGACTACACCTTC.